Listed here are 20 T cell receptor beta chains from one sample, sequenced in a study of metastatic and nonmetastatic thyroid tumors (dated by TCRdb to 2019 to 2021). Receptors were amplified or captured by PCR. TCRdb lists the instrument as Illumina HiSeq 4000. Clones were called with MiXCR by TCRdb after fastp trimmed the public reads at Q25, and only in-frame beta chains were retained. The sample table records 35,000 to 40,000 clones; around 17% of these occur just once. Of the sample, 9.9% is held by the ten largest clones. No patient had received any treatment before thyroid surgery. Material: tumor tissue. The receptors come from a female donor with papillary thyroid cancer or a benign thyroid nodule (not recorded which). Some clones in this sample may be carry-over from other donors' samples.

The chain combines TRBV5-1 with TRBJ2-7; 7 bases fit TRBD2. The V and J ends lost 6 bases and 1 base, in that order; junction bases with no gene match: 10. From germline, CDR1 is SGHRS and CDR2 YFSETQ. The CDR3 runs to 15 residues. The CDR3 sequence is CASIFYGGRSYEQYF. CDR3 coding DNA: TGCGCCAGCATCTTTTACGGCGGGAGATCCTACGAGCAGTACTTC.

This clone was seen repeatedly, ten times or more. V usage is TRBV20-1 and J usage is TRBJ1-2, with 8 nucleotides matching TRBD1. With V trimmed by 5 bases and J by 3 bases, 5 bases remained unmatched. The germline V gene has CDR1 DFQATT and CDR2 SNEGSKA (reference sequence). The CDR3 is 13 residues long. CDR3 nucleotides: TGCAGTGCTCCCGGACAGGGAGACTATGGCTACACCTTC. This codes for CSAPGQGDYGYTF.

The chain carries TRBV5-4 and TRBJ1-1; 9 positions match TRBD1. V gave up 4 bases and J gave up 4 bases; unmatched junction bases: 8. The germline CDR1 and CDR2 sequences are SGHNT and YYREEE (reference sequence). The CDR3 contains 15 residues. The CDR3 is CASSGGDRGFTEAFF. CDR3 DNA: TGTGCCAGCAGCGGGGGTGACAGGGGGTTCACTGAAGCTTTCTTT. Full variable domain (outside the CDR3, taken from reference TRBV5-4 and TRBJ1-1): ETGVTQSPTHLIKTRGQQVTLRCSSQSGHNTVSWYQQALGQGPQFIFQYYREEENGRGNFPPRFSGLQFPNYSSELNVNALELDDSALYLCASSGGDRGFTEAFFGQGTRLTVV.

To note about this clone: Given a much more abundant clone one base away, this may be a read error. Additional DNA sequences in this sample encode the identical CDR3. The V and J genes are TRBV7-6 and TRBJ2-1; D is uncertain. Germline-derived CDR1 and CDR2 are SGHVS and FNYEAQ. The CDR3 has 14 residues. The CDR3 DNA reads as TGCGCCAGCAGCTCTGGTCTCTCGGCCAGTGAGCAGTTCTTC. As protein: CASSSGLSASEQFF.

This chain joins TRBV18 and TRBJ2-7, with D perhaps matching TRBD2 (6 bases). This CDR3 spans 15 amino acids. With 3 bases removed from V and 4 bases from J, the gap between germline ends came to 16 bases. Germline V CDR1 and CDR2: KGHSH, LQKENI. CDR3 in DNA: TGTGCCAGCTCACCCGATTCGGGGGTGGGATACGAGCAGTACTTC. Amino acid sequence: CASSPDSGVGYEQYF. Looking up the rest from reference TRBV18 and TRBJ2-7 gives the full variable domain: NAGVMQNPRHLVRRRGQEARLRCSPMKGHSHVYWYRQLPEEGLKFMVYLQKENIIDESGMPKERFSAEFPKEGPSILRIQQVVRGDSAAYFCASSPDSGVGYEQYFGPGTRLTVT.

This clone was counted at least ten times. This chain links TRBV5-1 with TRBJ2-3, with D perhaps TRBD1 or TRBD2 (5 bases each). Germline loops: CDR1 SGHRS, CDR2 YFSETQ. The CDR3 is 16 residues long. V was shortened by 4 bases and J by 2 bases, with 17 bases between the two germline ends. The CDR3 spells CASSPRSPGATDTQYF. The CDR3 DNA is TGCGCCAGCAGCCCCCGGTCCCCCGGGGCCACAGATACGCAGTATTTT.

This clone was counted ten times or more. This may arise from a read error, as a much more abundant clone is one base away. The chain couples TRBV6-1 to TRBJ2-7, with 9 positions matching TRBD1. From germline, CDR1 is MNHNS and CDR2 SASEGT. The CDR3 is 15 amino acids. V dropped 1 base and J dropped 9; count of bases not matched to a gene: 10. The CDR3 region has the DNA TGTGCCAGCAGTGAAGGGGGACAGGGAACAGGAAGGCAGTACTTC. Translating it yields CASSEGGQGTGRQYF.

This clone came up many times. The chain uses TRBV6-1 and TRBJ1-1; 7 nucleotides align to TRBD1. The J segment lost 0 bases and the V segment lost 2 bases, leaving 3 bases of the junction unmatched. The CDR3 totals 15 residues. From germline, CDR1 is MNHNS and CDR2 SASEGT. CDR3 amino acids: CASSELGTVNTEAFF. The CDR3 DNA reads TGTGCCAGCAGTGAATTAGGGACAGTGAACACTGAAGCTTTCTTT.

This clone was counted ten times or more. The chain is built from TRBV10-3 and TRBJ2-3, with TRBD2 identical over 7 bases. Germline lookup yields CDR1 ENHRY and CDR2 SYGVKD. J lost 5 bases, V lost 6 bases, and 8 bases had no gene match. There are 14 residues in the CDR3. Written as DNA, the CDR3 is TGTGCCATCAGAGGAGGGAGGGCCATAGATACGCAGTATTTT. The encoded protein is CAIRGGRAIDTQYF.

This clone has a count of ten or more. J is TRBJ2-7 and V is TRBV6-1; TRBD1 matches 9 bases. Per germline, CDR1 MNHNS and CDR2 SASEGT. CDR3 length equals 15 residues. Trimming cost V 6 bases and J 6 bases; bases outside gene matches: 12. CDR3 loop: CASSREPGQGREQYF. Here the CDR3 DNA reads TGTGCCAGCAGCCGCGAACCGGGACAGGGCCGCGAGCAGTACTTC.

This clone was seen many times. V is TRBV4-3 and J is TRBJ2-1; D not resolved. From germline, CDR1 is LGHNA and CDR2 YSLEER. V was pared by 2 bases and J by 0 bases, with 14 bases between. This CDR3 spans 17 amino acids. The CDR3 bases are TGCGCCAGCAGCCAAACGGACGTTAAGAGCTCCTACAATGAGCAGTTCTTC. Its translation: CASSQTDVKSSYNEQFF.

This clone came up many times. CDR3 protein: CASSPQGITGNEQFF. The CDR3 DNA sequence: TGTGCCAGCAGCCCCCAGGGGATCACGGGAAATGAGCAGTTCTTC. The chain uses TRBV11-1 and TRBJ2-1; D might be TRBD1 (6 bases). The germline CDR1 and CDR2 sequences are SGHAT and FQDESV (reference sequence). V was clipped by 5 bases and J by 7 bases, with 18 bases between them. CDR3 length: 15 amino acids.

With respect to this clone: A much larger clone is a single base away; this may be a read error. The V gene is TRBV5-6, the J gene TRBJ1-4; D not certain. Germline CDR1 SGHDT, CDR2 YYEEEE. V was clipped by 0 bases and J by 3 bases, with 6 bases between them. This CDR3 has 14 residues. This chain's CDR3 is CASSLGGANEKLFF. As DNA, the CDR3 is TGTGCCAGCAGCTTGGGGGGAGCTAATGAAAAACTGTTTTTT. The full variable domain, its missing parts supplied by reference TRBV5-6 and TRBJ1-4, is DAGVTQSPTHLIKTRGQQVTLRCSPKSGHDTVSWYQQALGQGPQFIFQYYEEEERQRGNFPDRFSGHQFPNYSSELNVNALLLGDSALYLCASSLGGANEKLFFGSGTQLSVL.

This clone was seen ten or more times. One end of the junction is discordant with germline, which a read error may explain. The chain has TRBV20-1 and TRBJ2-7, with D tentatively TRBD2 (6 bases). CDR3 size: 12 residues. CDR1 and CDR2 (germline): DFQATT, SNEGSKA (reference sequence). The CDR3 bases are TGCAGTGCCGGTGAACAGGACTACGGGCAGTACTTC. It is translated as CSAGEQDYGQYF.

At least ten counts were recorded for this clone. One junction end disagrees with the germline gene, perhaps due to a read error. The chain links TRBV7-3 to TRBJ2-3; 7 nucleotides agree with TRBD1. This CDR3 has 11 residues. The V gene's germline CDR1 is SGHTA and CDR2 FQGTGA. CDR3 DNA: TGTGCCAGCAGCTTAACAGGGGGCACCGATTTT. Protein sequence: CASSLTGGTDF.

This clone was counted many times. The genes are TRBV6-2 or TRBV6-3 and TRBJ1-1, with 9 positions matching TRBD1. The ends lost 6 bases at V and 9 bases at J; junction bases unmatched: 8. CDR1 and CDR2 from the germline V gene are MNHEY and SVGEGT. This CDR3 contains 13 residues. CDR3 protein: CASSSGQGGKAFF. The CDR3 bases are TGTGCCAGCAGCTCGGGACAGGGAGGAAAAGCTTTCTTT.

Many counts were recorded for this clone. V and J are TRBV7-9 and TRBJ1-3; D gene uncertain. From germline, CDR1 is SEHNR and CDR2 FQNEAQ (reference sequence). Trimming removed 2 bases at V and 3 bases at J, with 8 bases between. The CDR3 totals 14 residues. This CDR3 is CASSLPGFGNTIYF. CDR3 bases: TGTGCCAGCAGCTTACCGGGTTTTGGAAACACCATATATTTT.

This clone showed up just a few times. The chain joins TRBV6-4 to TRBJ2-2; D perhaps matches TRBD1 (5 bases). The CDR3 is 15 residues long. Trimming took off 3 bases at V and 4 bases at J, with 12 bases between the two ends. Germline V lookup: CDR1 MRHNA, CDR2 SNTAGT. The CDR3 here is CASSEQGDGTGELFF. CDR3 nucleotides: TGTGCCAGCAGTGAGCAAGGGGATGGCACCGGGGAGCTGTTTTTT.

As for this clone: This may arise from a read error, as a much more abundant clone is one base away. This rearrangement joins TRBV20-1 to TRBJ2-5; D is uncertain. The germline V gene encodes CDR1 DFQATT and CDR2 SNEGSKA (reference sequence). The CDR3 extends over 12 amino acids. V was cut by 5 bases and J by 4 bases, with 11 bases left in between. The CDR3 DNA follows: TGCAGTGCTGACGAAAACTTAGAGACCCAGTACTTC. Translated, it gives CSADENLETQYF.

As regards this clone: Relative to the germline gene, one junction end is altered; a read error may explain this. The V call is TRBV4-1, the J call TRBJ2-6; weak D call: TRBD2 (5 bases). The CDR3 is made up of 19 amino acids. Germline V lookup: CDR1 MGHRA, CDR2 YSYEKL. The CDR3 is CASSQDSLAGDSWANVLTF. The CDR3 region has the DNA TGCGCCAGCAGCCAAGATAGCCTAGCCGGAGACTCTTGGGCCAACGTCCTGACTTTC.